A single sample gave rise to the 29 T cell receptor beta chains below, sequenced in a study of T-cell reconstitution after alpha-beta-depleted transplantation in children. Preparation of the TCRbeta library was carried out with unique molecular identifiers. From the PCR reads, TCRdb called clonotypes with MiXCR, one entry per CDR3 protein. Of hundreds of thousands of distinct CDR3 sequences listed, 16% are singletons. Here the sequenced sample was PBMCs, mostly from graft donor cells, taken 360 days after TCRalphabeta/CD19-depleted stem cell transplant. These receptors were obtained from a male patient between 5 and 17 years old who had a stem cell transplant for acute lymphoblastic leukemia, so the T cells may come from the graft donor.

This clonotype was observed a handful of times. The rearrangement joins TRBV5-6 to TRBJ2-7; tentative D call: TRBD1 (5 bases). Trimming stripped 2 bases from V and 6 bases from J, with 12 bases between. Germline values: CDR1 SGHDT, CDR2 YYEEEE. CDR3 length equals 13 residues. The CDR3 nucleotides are TGTGCCAGCAGCTTTGGTATGGGGCTCGAGCAGTACTTC. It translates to CASSFGMGLEQYF.

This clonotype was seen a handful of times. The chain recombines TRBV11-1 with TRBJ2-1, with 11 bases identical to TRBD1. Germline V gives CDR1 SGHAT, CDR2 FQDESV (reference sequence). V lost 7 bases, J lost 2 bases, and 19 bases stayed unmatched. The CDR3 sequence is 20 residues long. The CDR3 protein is CASTPGPGQGGAGTYNEQFF. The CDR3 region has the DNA TGTGCCAGCACCCCAGGCCCGGGACAGGGGGGTGCGGGGACCTACAATGAGCAGTTCTTC.

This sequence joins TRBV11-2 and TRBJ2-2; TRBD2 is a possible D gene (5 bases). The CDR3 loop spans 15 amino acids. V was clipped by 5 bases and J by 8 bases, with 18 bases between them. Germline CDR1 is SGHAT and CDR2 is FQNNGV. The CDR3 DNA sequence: TGTGCCAGCAGCCACCGGACTCTTTTCGCTGGGGAGCTGTTTTTT. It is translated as CASSHRTLFAGELFF.

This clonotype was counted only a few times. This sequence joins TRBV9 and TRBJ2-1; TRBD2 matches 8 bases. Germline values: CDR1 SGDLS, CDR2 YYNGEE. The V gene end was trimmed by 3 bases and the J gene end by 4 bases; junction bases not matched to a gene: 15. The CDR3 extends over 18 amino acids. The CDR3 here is CASSALSQTSGTYNEQFF. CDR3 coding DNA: TGTGCCAGCAGCGCCTTATCCCAAACTAGCGGCACTTACAATGAGCAGTTCTTC.

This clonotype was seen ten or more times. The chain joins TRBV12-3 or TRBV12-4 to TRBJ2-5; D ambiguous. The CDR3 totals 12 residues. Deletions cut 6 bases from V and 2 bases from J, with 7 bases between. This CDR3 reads CASRHLQETQYF. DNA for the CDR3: TGTGCCAGCAGACACTTGCAAGAGACCCAGTACTTC.

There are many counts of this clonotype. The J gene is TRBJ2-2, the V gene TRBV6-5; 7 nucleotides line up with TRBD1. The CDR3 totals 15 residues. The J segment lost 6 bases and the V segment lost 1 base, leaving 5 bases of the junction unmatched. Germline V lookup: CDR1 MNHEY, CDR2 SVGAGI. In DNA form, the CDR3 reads TGTGCCAGCAGTTACTATGGGACAGTACCCGGGGAGCTGTTTTTT. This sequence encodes CASSYYGTVPGELFF.

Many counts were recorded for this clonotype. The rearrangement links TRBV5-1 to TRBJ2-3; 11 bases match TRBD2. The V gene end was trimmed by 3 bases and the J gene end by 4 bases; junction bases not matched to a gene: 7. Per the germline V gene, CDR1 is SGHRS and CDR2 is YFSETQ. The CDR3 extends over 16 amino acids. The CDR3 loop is CASSWPLAGGADTQYF. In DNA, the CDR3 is TGCGCCAGCAGCTGGCCCTTAGCGGGAGGGGCAGATACGCAGTATTTT.

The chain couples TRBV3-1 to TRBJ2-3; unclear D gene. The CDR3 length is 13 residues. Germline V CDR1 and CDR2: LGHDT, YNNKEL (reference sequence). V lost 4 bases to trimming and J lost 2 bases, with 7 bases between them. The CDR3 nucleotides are TGTGCCAGCAGCCCCACCTACACAGATACGCAGTATTTT. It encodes CASSPTYTDTQYF.

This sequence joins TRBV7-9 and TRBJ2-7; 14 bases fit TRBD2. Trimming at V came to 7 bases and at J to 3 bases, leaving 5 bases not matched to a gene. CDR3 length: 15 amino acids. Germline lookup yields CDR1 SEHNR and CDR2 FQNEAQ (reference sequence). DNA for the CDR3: TGTGCCAGCACGACTAGCGGGAGGGCCGTCTACGAGCAGTACTTC. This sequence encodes CASTTSGRAVYEQYF.

As DNA, the CDR3 is TGCAGCGTTGAAGGGGGGACAGGGGGCCTTTTCACTGAAGCTTTCTTT. This gives the protein CSVEGGTGGLFTEAFF. The V gene is TRBV29-1, the J gene TRBJ1-1; 12 bases map to TRBD1. CDR3 length: 16 amino acids. Germline CDR1 reads SQVTM; CDR2 reads ANQGSEA. V was clipped by 1 base and J by 4 bases; unmatched bases: 7.

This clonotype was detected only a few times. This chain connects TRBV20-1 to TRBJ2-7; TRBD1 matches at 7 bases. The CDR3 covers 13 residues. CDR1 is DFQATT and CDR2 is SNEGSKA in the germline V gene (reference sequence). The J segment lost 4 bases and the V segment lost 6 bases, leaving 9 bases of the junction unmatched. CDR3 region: CSALTGFRYEQYF. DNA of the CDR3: TGCAGTGCCTTGACAGGGTTCAGGTACGAGCAGTACTTC.

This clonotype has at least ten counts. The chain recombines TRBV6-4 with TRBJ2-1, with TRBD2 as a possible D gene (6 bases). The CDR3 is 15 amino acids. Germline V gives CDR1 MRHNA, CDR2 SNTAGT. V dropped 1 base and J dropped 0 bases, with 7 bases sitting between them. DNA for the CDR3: TGTGCCAGCAGTGACTATAGCGGCTCCTACAATGAGCAGTTCTTC. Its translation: CASSDYSGSYNEQFF.

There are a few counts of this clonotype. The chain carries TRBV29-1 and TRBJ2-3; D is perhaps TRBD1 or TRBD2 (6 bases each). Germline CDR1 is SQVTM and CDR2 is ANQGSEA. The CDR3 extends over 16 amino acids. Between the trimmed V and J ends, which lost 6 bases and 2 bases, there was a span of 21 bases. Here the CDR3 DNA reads TGCAGCGTGGCCGGGACTGAAAGGGGACACACAGATACGCAGTATTTT. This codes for CSVAGTERGHTDTQYF.

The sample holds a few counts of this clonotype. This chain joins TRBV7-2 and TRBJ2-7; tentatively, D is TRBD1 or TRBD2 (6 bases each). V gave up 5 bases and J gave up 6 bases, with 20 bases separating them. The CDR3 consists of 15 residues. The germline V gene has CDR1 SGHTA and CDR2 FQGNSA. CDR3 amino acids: CASSPSVGGPIEQYF. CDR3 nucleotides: TGTGCCAGCAGCCCTAGCGTGGGGGGCCCGATCGAGCAGTACTTC.

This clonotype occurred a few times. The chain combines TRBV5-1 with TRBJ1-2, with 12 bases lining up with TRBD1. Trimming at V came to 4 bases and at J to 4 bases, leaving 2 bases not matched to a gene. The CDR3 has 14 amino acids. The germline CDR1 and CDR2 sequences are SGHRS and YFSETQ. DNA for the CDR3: TGCGCCAGCAGCCCGGGACAGGGGGCCTATGGCTACACCTTC. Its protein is CASSPGQGAYGYTF.

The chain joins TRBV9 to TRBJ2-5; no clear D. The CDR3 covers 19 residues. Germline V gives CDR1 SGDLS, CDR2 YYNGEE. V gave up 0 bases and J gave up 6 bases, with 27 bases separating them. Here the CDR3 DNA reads TGTGCCAGCAGCGTAGATGCCGAGCTGCTCAGAGGAGTCGGAAAGACCCAGTACTTC. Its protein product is CASSVDAELLRGVGKTQYF. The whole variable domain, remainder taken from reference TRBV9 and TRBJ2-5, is DSGVTQTPKHLITATGQRVTLRCSPRSGDLSVYWYQQSLDQGLQFLIQYYNGEERAKGNILERFSAQQFPDLHSELNLSSLELGDSALYFCASSVDAELLRGVGKTQYFGPGTRLLVL.

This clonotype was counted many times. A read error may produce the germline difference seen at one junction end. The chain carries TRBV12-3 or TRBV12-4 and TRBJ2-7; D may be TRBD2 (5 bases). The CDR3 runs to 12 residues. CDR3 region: CASSLAGLYNQF. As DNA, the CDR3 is TGTGCCAGCAGTTTAGCAGGACTGTACAATCAATTC.

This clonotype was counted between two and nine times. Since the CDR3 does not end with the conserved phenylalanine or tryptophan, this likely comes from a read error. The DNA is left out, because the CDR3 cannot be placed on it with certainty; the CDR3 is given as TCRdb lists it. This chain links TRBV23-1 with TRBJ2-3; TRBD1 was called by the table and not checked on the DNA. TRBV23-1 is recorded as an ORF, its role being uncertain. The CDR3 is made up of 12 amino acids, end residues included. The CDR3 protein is CASSPLGGCRFL.

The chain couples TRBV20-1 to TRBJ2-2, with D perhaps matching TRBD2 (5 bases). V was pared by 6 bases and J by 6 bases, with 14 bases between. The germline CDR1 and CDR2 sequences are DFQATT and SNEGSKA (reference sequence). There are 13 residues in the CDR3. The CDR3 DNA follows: TGCAGTGCCCCCCTGGAGGACCCCGGGGAGCTGTTTTTT. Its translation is CSAPLEDPGELFF.

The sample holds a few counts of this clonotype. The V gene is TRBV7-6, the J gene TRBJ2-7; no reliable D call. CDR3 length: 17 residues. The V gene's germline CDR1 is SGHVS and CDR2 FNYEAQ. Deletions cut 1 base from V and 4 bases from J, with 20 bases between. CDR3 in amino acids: CASSLGPISLVQYEQYF. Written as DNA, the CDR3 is TGTGCCAGCAGCTTAGGGCCCATATCCCTCGTCCAGTACGAGCAGTACTTC.

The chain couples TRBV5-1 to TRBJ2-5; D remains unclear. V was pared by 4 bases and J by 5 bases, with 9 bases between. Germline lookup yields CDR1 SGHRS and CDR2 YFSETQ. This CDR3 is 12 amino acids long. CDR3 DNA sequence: TGCGCCAGCAGCCCCGCGTGGGAGACCCAGTACTTC. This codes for CASSPAWETQYF.

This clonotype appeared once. CDR3 amino acids: CSVEVAGRNYNEQFF. CDR3 bases: TGCAGCGTTGAAGTCGCCGGGAGGAACTACAATGAGCAGTTCTTC. The V call is TRBV29-1, the J call TRBJ2-1, with TRBD2 matching over 7 bases. The CDR3 contains 15 residues. CDR1 is SQVTM and CDR2 is ANQGSEA in the germline V gene. V was clipped by 1 base and J by 3 bases; unmatched bases: 6.

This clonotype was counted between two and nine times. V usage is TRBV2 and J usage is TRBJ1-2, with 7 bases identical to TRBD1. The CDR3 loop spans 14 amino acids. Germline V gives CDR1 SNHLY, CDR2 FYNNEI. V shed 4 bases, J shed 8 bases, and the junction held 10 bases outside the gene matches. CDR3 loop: CASSGWDSHGGYTF. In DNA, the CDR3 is TGTGCCAGCAGTGGCTGGGACAGCCACGGAGGCTACACCTTC.

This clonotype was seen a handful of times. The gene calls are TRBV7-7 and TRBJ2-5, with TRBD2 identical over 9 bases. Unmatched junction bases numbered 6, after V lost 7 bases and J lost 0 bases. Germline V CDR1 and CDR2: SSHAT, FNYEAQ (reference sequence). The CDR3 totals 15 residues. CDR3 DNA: TGTGCCAGCACCTTGACTAGCGGATACCAAGAGACCCAGTACTTC. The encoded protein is CASTLTSGYQETQYF. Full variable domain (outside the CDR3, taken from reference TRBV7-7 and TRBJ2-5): GAGVSQSPRYKVTKRGQDVTLRCDPISSHATLYWYQQALGQGPEFLTYFNYEAQPDKSGLPSDRFSAERPEGSISTLTIQRTEQRDSAMYRCASTLTSGYQETQYFGPGTRLLVL.

The CDR3: CASFGGLAANEQFF. CDR3 DNA sequence: TGTGCCAGCTTTGGGGGACTAGCGGCCAATGAGCAGTTCTTC. V gene TRBV12-3 or TRBV12-4 combines with J gene TRBJ2-1, with 11 bases that match TRBD2. J was trimmed by 6 bases and V by 8 bases; bases with no gene match: 6. The length of the CDR3 is 14 residues.

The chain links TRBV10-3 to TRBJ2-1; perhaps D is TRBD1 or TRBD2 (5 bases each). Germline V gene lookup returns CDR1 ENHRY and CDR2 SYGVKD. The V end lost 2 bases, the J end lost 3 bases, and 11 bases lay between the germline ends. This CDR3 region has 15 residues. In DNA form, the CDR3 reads TGTGCCATCAGTGAGGACCTTGGGGGCTACAATGAGCAGTTCTTC. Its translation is CAISEDLGGYNEQFF.

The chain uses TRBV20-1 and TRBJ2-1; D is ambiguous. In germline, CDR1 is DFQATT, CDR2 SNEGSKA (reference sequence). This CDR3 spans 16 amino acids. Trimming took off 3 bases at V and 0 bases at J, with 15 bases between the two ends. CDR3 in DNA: TGCAGTGCTAGTTCCTCCAGAAGGACCTCCTACAATGAGCAGTTCTTC. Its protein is CSASSSRRTSYNEQFF.

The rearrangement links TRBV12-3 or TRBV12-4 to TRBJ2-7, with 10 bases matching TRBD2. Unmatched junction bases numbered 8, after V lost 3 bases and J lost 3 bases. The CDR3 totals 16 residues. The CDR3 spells CASSFMPGTSVYEQYF. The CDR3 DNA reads TGTGCCAGCAGTTTTATGCCCGGGACTAGCGTCTACGAGCAGTACTTC.

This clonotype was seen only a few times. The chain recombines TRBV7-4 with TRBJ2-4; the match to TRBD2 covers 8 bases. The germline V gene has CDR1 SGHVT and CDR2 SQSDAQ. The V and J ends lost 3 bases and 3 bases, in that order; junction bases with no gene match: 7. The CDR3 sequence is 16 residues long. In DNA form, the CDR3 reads TGTGCCAGCAGCTTCACAAGAAGCGGGGGCAAAAACATTCAGTACTTC. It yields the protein CASSFTRSGGKNIQYF. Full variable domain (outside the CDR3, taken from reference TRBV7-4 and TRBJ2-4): GAGVSQSPRYKVAKRGRDVALRCDSISGHVTLYWYRQTLGQGSEVLTYSQSDAQRDKSGRPSGRFSAERPERSVSTLKIQRTEQGDSAVYLCASSFTRSGGKNIQYFGAGTRLSVL.